Presented here are 5 T cell receptor beta chains from one specimen sequenced in a study of T cell responses to AZD1222 COVID-19 vaccine. This table comes from immunoSEQ multiplex PCR, and its TCRdb copy is limited to in-frame clones, with some not included. The table has around 140,000 clones, 70% to 90% seen once. The source material was peripheral blood, sampled on day 0 of AZD1222 vaccination. These receptors were collected from an adult in good health.

J is TRBJ1-2 and V is TRBV2, with 7 bases matching TRBD1. The CDR3 spans 13 residues. Germline lookup yields CDR1 SNHLY and CDR2 FYNNEI. V was pared by 5 bases and J by 4 bases, with 4 bases of the junction left unmatched. For the CDR3, the DNA is TGTGCCAGCAGTTTACAGGGGAGCTATGGCTACACCTTC. Its protein product is CASSLQGSYGYTF. Based on the CDR3 plus reference TRBV2 and TRBJ1-2, the full variable domain is EPEVTQTPSHQVTQMGQEVILRCVPISNHLYFYWYRQILGQKVEFLVSFYNNEISEKSEIFDDQFSVERPDGSNFTLKIRSTKLEDSAMYFCASSLQGSYGYTFGSGTRLTVV.

The J gene is TRBJ2-3, the V gene TRBV27; no clear D. The germline V gene encodes CDR1 MNHEY and CDR2 SMNVEV (reference sequence). V shed 0 bases and J shed 1 base, with 2 bases lying between them. The CDR3 covers 13 residues. CDR3 nucleotides: TGTGCCAGCAGTTTATCCCGCACAGATACGCAGTATTTT. Its translation: CASSLSRTDTQYF.

This CDR3 is CASTQAGEGTDTQYF. CDR3 coding DNA: TGTGCCAGCACCCAGGCGGGGGAGGGCACAGATACGCAGTATTTT. The chain combines TRBV3-1 (or the pseudogene TRBV3-2) with TRBJ2-3; 7 bases are a match to TRBD2. Germline trimming cut 7 bases from V and 1 base from J; bases unmatched to any gene: 8. The germline V gene has CDR1 LGHDT and CDR2 YNNKEL (reference sequence). The CDR3 sequence is 15 residues long.

Only one count was recorded for this clone. V is TRBV5-4 and J is TRBJ2-2; D gene uncertain. V lost 5 bases and J 3 bases, leaving 5 bases between the germline ends. The CDR3 is made up of 12 amino acids. CDR1 is SGHNT and CDR2 is YYREEE in the germline V gene (reference sequence). Written as DNA, the CDR3 is TGTGCCAGCAGGTTAGACACCGGGGAGCTGTTTTTT. Translating gives CASRLDTGELFF. Full variable domain (missing parts from reference TRBV5-4 and TRBJ2-2): ETGVTQSPTHLIKTRGQQVTLRCSSQSGHNTVSWYQQALGQGPQFIFQYYREEENGRGNFPPRFSGLQFPNYSSELNVNALELDDSALYLCASRLDTGELFFGEGSRLTVL.

J is TRBJ1-1 and V is TRBV9, with a tentative D call TRBD1 (6 bases). This CDR3 has 13 residues. V lost 5 bases, J lost 6 bases, and 14 bases lay in between. Germline-derived CDR1 and CDR2 are SGDLS and YYNGEE. DNA of the CDR3: TGTGCCAGCAGGGGGGCAGGGAGCCCTGAAGCTTTCTTT. Its translation: CASRGAGSPEAFF.